These 13 T cell receptor beta chains originate from one sample sequenced in a study of CD8 T cells in ankylosing spondylitis. Via MiXCR, TCRdb re-called the 5' RACE reads, giving one row per CDR3 protein. The sample contains tens of thousands of distinct CDR3 sequences, over 3.5% of which appear only once. Sample: blood, either unsorted or a sorted T cell fraction (not recorded which). These receptors came from a female donor with ankylosing spondylitis or in good health (not recorded which).

A few counts support this clonotype. The DNA of the CDR3 is TGTGCCAGCAGCCCCGGGGGGGCTCCTCGTGAAAAACTGTTTTTT. Translating it yields CASSPGGAPREKLFF. This sequence joins TRBV9 and TRBJ1-4, with TRBD1 as a possible D gene (6 bases). The CDR3 is made up of 15 amino acids. V shed 4 bases and J shed 7 bases, with 17 bases lying between them. Germline V gives CDR1 SGDLS, CDR2 YYNGEE.

At least ten counts were recorded for this clonotype. This sequence joins TRBV9 and TRBJ1-1; tentatively, D is TRBD1 (5 bases). Germline loops: CDR1 SGDLS, CDR2 YYNGEE. V lost 0 bases, J lost 3 bases, and 15 bases lay in between. The CDR3 has 16 amino acids. CDR3 in amino acids: CASSVGGIGVDTEAFF. The CDR3 DNA follows: TGTGCCAGCAGCGTAGGGGGGATTGGGGTCGACACTGAAGCTTTCTTT.

This clonotype was recorded many times. The chain's CDR3 is CASRKGPTYGYTF. Written as DNA, the CDR3 is TGTGCCAGCAGGAAGGGACCTACCTATGGCTACACCTTC. The rearrangement joins TRBV9 to TRBJ1-2, with D perhaps matching TRBD1 (5 bases). Trimming cost V 5 bases and J 4 bases, with 12 bases left between them. CDR1 and CDR2 (germline): SGDLS, YYNGEE. The CDR3 is made up of 13 amino acids.

This clonotype has a count of ten or more. The chain recombines TRBV9 with TRBJ1-3; D is unclear. CDR1 SGDLS and CDR2 YYNGEE come from the germline V gene. The CDR3 extends over 17 amino acids. Trimming pared 3 bases from V and 4 bases from J, leaving 20 bases between. The CDR3 region is CASSASPRTHFGNTIYF. As DNA, the CDR3 is TGTGCCAGCAGCGCCTCCCCCAGGACGCACTTCGGAAACACCATATATTTT.

In its sample, this clonotype was seen many times. The CDR3 sequence: CASSPSGTTTYEQYF. The DNA for the CDR3 is TGTGCCAGCAGCCCGTCCGGGACAACAACCTACGAGCAGTACTTC. The chain couples TRBV9 to TRBJ2-7; the D gene is possibly TRBD1 (6 bases). Trimming removed 4 bases from V and 2 bases from J, with 16 bases in between. CDR1 and CDR2 (germline): SGDLS, YYNGEE. The CDR3 loop spans 15 amino acids. Drawing the rest from reference TRBV9 and TRBJ2-7, the complete variable domain is DSGVTQTPKHLITATGQRVTLRCSPRSGDLSVYWYQQSLDQGLQFLIQYYNGEERAKGNILERFSAQQFPDLHSELNLSSLELGDSALYFCASSPSGTTTYEQYFGPGTRLTVT.

This clonotype came up many times. The chain combines TRBV9 with TRBJ1-1; D remains unclear. The V and J ends lost 4 bases and 0 bases respectively, with 10 bases between them. Looked up from germline, CDR1 is SGDLS and CDR2 is YYNGEE. The CDR3 runs to 14 residues. CDR3 sequence reads: CASSQALMNTEAFF. In DNA form, the CDR3 reads TGTGCCAGCAGCCAGGCGCTGATGAACACTGAAGCTTTCTTT.

This clonotype was observed many times. This chain joins TRBV9 and TRBJ1-4; TRBD1 matches 10 bases. Germline V CDR1 and CDR2: SGDLS, YYNGEE. CDR3 length equals 15 residues. The J segment lost 8 bases and the V segment lost 1 base, leaving 5 bases of the junction unmatched. The CDR3 loop is CASSVRGQGREKLFF. The CDR3 DNA reads as TGTGCCAGCAGCGTAAGGGGACAGGGGAGGGAAAAACTGTTTTTT.

This clonotype has ten or more counts. This rearrangement joins TRBV9 to TRBJ1-2; D is unclear. The CDR3 totals 15 residues. Germline assignment: CDR1 SGDLS and CDR2 YYNGEE. V dropped 0 bases and J dropped 5 bases, with 14 bases sitting between them. CDR3 residues: CASSVAGFLQYGYTF. In DNA, the CDR3 is TGTGCCAGCAGCGTAGCGGGCTTCCTGCAGTATGGCTACACCTTC.

This clonotype is deemed medium-sized (0.01 to 0.1%). The V call is TRBV9, the J call TRBJ1-3, with D perhaps matching TRBD1 (5 bases). The CDR3 runs 14 residues. Germline V gene data show CDR1 as SGDLS and CDR2 as YYNGEE. V dropped 3 bases and J dropped 0 bases, with 7 bases sitting between them. The CDR3 protein is CASSGTLSGNTIYF. DNA of the CDR3: TGTGCCAGCAGCGGGACACTCTCTGGAAACACCATATATTTT. The full variable domain, with the rest looked up from reference TRBV9 and TRBJ1-3, is DSGVTQTPKHLITATGQRVTLRCSPRSGDLSVYWYQQSLDQGLQFLIQYYNGEERAKGNILERFSAQQFPDLHSELNLSSLELGDSALYFCASSGTLSGNTIYFGEGSWLTVV.

This clonotype has ten or more counts. The chain couples TRBV23-1 to TRBJ2-7, with TRBD2 identical over 7 bases. TRBV23-1 counts as an open reading frame of uncertain function. The CDR3 sequence is 11 residues long. V trimming: 5 bases; J trimming: 8 bases; junction bases outside the gene matches: 3. The CDR3: CASSGGTKQYF. CDR3 bases: TGCGCCAGCAGTGGTGGGACTAAGCAGTACTTC.

The table lists this clonotype with many counts. V is TRBV9 and J is TRBJ2-1; possibly TRBD2 for D (6 bases). The germline V and J ends were trimmed by 0 bases and 6 bases, with 7 bases remaining between them. Germline V gene data show CDR1 as SGDLS and CDR2 as YYNGEE. The CDR3 loop spans 13 amino acids. The DNA of the CDR3 is TGTGCCAGCAGCGTAGTACTAGCCAATGAGCAGTTCTTC. It is translated as CASSVVLANEQFF.

This clonotype was detected ten times or more. This chain uses TRBV9 with TRBJ2-7; 11 positions match TRBD1. Trimming at V came to 4 bases and at J to 5 bases, leaving 8 bases not matched to a gene. Germline V gene lookup returns CDR1 SGDLS and CDR2 YYNGEE. This CDR3 region has 15 residues. This CDR3 is CASSPRTGGEDEQYF. The CDR3 DNA is TGTGCCAGCAGCCCCCGGACAGGGGGCGAGGACGAGCAGTACTTC.

This clonotype was observed many times. The chain employs TRBV9 and TRBJ2-4; maybe TRBD2 (6 bases). The CDR3 runs to 14 residues. Trimming pared 2 bases from V and 2 bases from J, leaving 8 bases between. Germline V CDR1 and CDR2: SGDLS, YYNGEE. CDR3 loop: CASSVGGTKNIQYF. CDR3 DNA: TGTGCCAGCAGCGTGGGGGGAACCAAAAACATTCAGTACTTC.